Below are 10 T cell receptor beta chains sequenced from a single sample in a study of blood T cells in healthy people across ages. A second PCR of about 6 to 11 cycles used a sample-barcoded 5' primer and a J-beta primer mix. MiXCR was run by TCRdb on the 5' RACE reads, yielding one entry per CDR3 protein. The sample yields about 1.7 million distinct CDR3 sequences, 28% seen once. Sequenced: blood. These receptors all stem from a woman aged 25 to 39 in good health.

This chain connects TRBV20-1 to TRBJ2-1, with D possibly being TRBD2 (6 bases). In germline, CDR1 is DFQATT, CDR2 SNEGSKA (reference sequence). Trimming cost V 6 bases and J 4 bases, with 16 bases left between them. This CDR3 region has 14 residues. The CDR3 sequence: CSAPVSGSYNEQFF. CDR3 bases: TGCAGTGCCCCAGTCAGCGGGTCTTACAATGAGCAGTTCTTC.

This clonotype was observed a few times. The V gene is TRBV6-5, the J gene TRBJ1-1; 10 bases are a match to TRBD1. Trimming at V came to 2 bases and at J to 3 bases, leaving 0 bases not matched to a gene. This CDR3 is 14 amino acids long. Per the germline V gene, CDR1 is MNHEY and CDR2 is SVGAGI. The DNA for the CDR3 is TGTGCCAGCAGTTACGACAGGGGGCACACTGAAGCTTTCTTT. It yields the protein CASSYDRGHTEAFF.

This clonotype showed up many times. V gene TRBV20-1 combines with J gene TRBJ2-7, with 10 positions matching TRBD2. Germline CDR1 DFQATT, CDR2 SNEGSKA (reference sequence). The trim removed 0 bases at V and 3 bases at J, leaving 14 bases unmatched. The CDR3 is made up of 18 amino acids. This CDR3 reads CSARDLRGAGGGRYEQYF. The DNA of the CDR3 is TGCAGTGCTAGAGATCTCCGGGGAGCGGGAGGGGGACGCTACGAGCAGTACTTC.

The V and J genes are TRBV7-2 and TRBJ1-5, with 7 nucleotides matching TRBD1. Germline V gene lookup returns CDR1 SGHTA and CDR2 FQGNSA. After removal of 5 bases from V and 4 bases from J, the junction contained 8 bases not matched to a gene. This CDR3 has 15 residues. The CDR3 here is CASSPWRTGNQPQHF. The CDR3 DNA reads as TGTGCCAGCAGCCCCTGGCGGACAGGAAATCAGCCCCAGCATTTT.

The rearrangement uses TRBV4-1 and TRBJ1-5; a weak D match, TRBD1 (5 bases). The CDR3 has 17 residues. With 2 bases removed from V and 3 bases from J, the gap between germline ends came to 17 bases. The germline CDR1 and CDR2 sequences are MGHRA and YSYEKL. CDR3 in DNA: TGCGCCAGCAGCCAAAGAGAGAGTAGGGGTGCCAATCAGCCCCAGCATTTT. Translating gives CASSQRESRGANQPQHF.

This clonotype was seen repeatedly, ten times or more. The chain recombines TRBV10-3 with TRBJ2-3; D not resolved. The CDR3 consists of 13 residues. The germline gives CDR1 ENHRY, CDR2 SYGVKD. V lost 7 bases to trimming and J lost 0 bases, with 8 bases between them. In DNA, the CDR3 is TGTGCCATCAAGGCGGCTAGCACAGATACGCAGTATTTT. It specifies CAIKAASTDTQYF.

The V call is TRBV3-1, the J call TRBJ1-4; D is ambiguous. Germline-derived CDR1 and CDR2 are LGHDT and YNNKEL (reference sequence). Trimming removed 4 bases at V and 10 bases at J, with 19 bases between. CDR3 size: 15 residues. CDR3 amino acids: CASSPDGRETRKLFF. CDR3 coding DNA: TGTGCCAGCAGCCCCGATGGAAGGGAGACGCGAAAACTGTTTTTT.

Only a few counts were recorded for this clonotype. The chain links TRBV24-1 to TRBJ2-7; 7 nucleotides match TRBD1. From germline, CDR1 is KGHDR and CDR2 SFDVKD. The CDR3 has 15 amino acids. V lost 6 bases to trimming and J lost 0 bases; unmatched junction nucleotides: 7. The CDR3 loop reads CATSLSGTASYEQYF. The CDR3 nucleotides read TGTGCCACCAGTCTGTCGGGGACAGCCTCCTACGAGCAGTACTTC.

V and J are TRBV20-1 and TRBJ2-7; the D gene is possibly TRBD1 (5 bases). Trimming took 2 bases from V and 5 from J, leaving 10 bases between them. The CDR3 runs to 12 residues. Per the germline V gene, CDR1 is DFQATT and CDR2 is SNEGSKA (reference sequence). The CDR3 sequence: CSARPQGNEQYF. The CDR3 nucleotides are TGCAGTGCTAGACCCCAGGGAAACGAGCAGTACTTC.

The CDR3 DNA reads as TGTGCCAGCTCACAAGAGGGAGGCTACAATGAGCAGTTCTTC. Amino acid sequence: CASSQEGGYNEQFF. The rearrangement joins TRBV18 to TRBJ2-1; TRBD2 is a possible D gene (6 bases). Trimming removed 4 bases at V and 3 bases at J, with 10 bases between. The germline V gene encodes CDR1 KGHSH and CDR2 LQKENI. This CDR3 contains 14 residues.